This TCR beta chain was observed in a study of cytomegalovirus exposure and HLA in healthy donors. Study results and caveats: The tendency of first-cohort TCR clusters to co-occur in the 120 validation repertoires was the finding of a later analysis. Across donors, most TCRs were seen rarely, yet some public ones were widespread.

As for this clone: Its antigen is unknown.

Sequencing used immunoSEQ multiplex PCR; TCRdb keeps in-frame clones, though not all of them. Of about 150,000 clones detected, roughly nine tenths appear once; the ten largest clones hold approximately 9.2%. Trimming pared 1 base from V and 3 bases from J, leaving 2 bases between. The germline V gene has CDR1 SGHTS and CDR2 YDEGEE. This CDR3 spans 12 amino acids. The receptor comes from a woman aged 18-29 years in good health and CMV-seropositive. V is TRBV5-8 and J is TRBJ1-3; D unresolved. Sequenced sample: PBMCs. The CDR3 here is CASSLLGNTIYF. The CDR3 DNA sequence: TGTGCCAGCAGCTTGCTTGGAAACACCATATATTTT.